This T cell receptor (beta chain) appears in the sequencing data of a study of OX40 agonist ivuxolimab in advanced cancers. Turning to the study itself: Of mixed ages from about 23 to 90 and averaging about 60 years, the group was around 78% male. Allowance was made for prior anti-PD-1, anti-PD-L1 or anti-CTLA-4 therapy, and 40% had some. Study results and limitations: Partial responders at 0.1-3.0 mg/kg had among the lowest clonal expansion.

Data came from immunoSEQ multiplex PCR; TCRdb stores just in-frame clones and leaves some out. Here the sample spans about 48,000 clones, more than 75% being singletons. Turning to this clone: The antigen is unknown.

Germline CDR1 reads GTSNPN; CDR2 reads SVGIG (reference sequence). Unmatched junction bases numbered 8, after V lost 7 bases and J lost 5 bases. There are 14 residues in the CDR3. The chain employs TRBV30 and TRBJ1-4; 9 positions agree with TRBD1. The input for sequencing was CD4+ or CD8+ T cells sorted from blood, taken in a trial of the OX40 agonist ivuxolimab. This TCR came from an adult with an advanced solid tumor such as melanoma, head and neck, liver or kidney cancer. The CDR3 here is CAYTTGTGNEKLFF. Here the CDR3 DNA reads TGTGCCTACACAACCGGGACAGGGAATGAAAAACTGTTTTTT.